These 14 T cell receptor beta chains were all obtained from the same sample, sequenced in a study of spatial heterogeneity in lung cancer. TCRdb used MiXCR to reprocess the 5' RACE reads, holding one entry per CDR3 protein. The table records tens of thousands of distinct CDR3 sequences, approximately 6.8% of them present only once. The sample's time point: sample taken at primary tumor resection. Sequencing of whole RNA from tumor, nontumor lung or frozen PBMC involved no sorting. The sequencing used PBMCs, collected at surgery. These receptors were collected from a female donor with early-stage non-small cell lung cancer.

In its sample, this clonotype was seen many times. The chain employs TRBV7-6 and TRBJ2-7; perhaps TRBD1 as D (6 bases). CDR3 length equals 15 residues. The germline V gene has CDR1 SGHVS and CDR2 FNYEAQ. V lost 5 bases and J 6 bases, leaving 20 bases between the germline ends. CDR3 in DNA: TGTGCCAGCAGCCCCTGGACAGTCTTACCGGGCGAGCAGTACTTC. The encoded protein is CASSPWTVLPGEQYF.

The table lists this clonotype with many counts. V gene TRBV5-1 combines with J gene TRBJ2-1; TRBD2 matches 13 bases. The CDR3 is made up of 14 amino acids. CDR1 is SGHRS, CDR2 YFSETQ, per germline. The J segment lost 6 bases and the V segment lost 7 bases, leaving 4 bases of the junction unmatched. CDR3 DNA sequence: TGCGCCAGCCAGAGGACTAGCGGGGGCAATGAGCAGTTCTTC. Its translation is CASQRTSGGNEQFF.

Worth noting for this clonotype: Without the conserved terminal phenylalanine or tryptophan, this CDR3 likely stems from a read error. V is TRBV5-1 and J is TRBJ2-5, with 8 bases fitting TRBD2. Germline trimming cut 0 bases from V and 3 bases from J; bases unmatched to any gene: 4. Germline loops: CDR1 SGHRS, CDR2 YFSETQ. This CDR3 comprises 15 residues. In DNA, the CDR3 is TGCGCCAGCAGCTTGGCCGGGACTAGGGAAGAGACCCAGTACTCC. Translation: CASSLAGTREETQYS.

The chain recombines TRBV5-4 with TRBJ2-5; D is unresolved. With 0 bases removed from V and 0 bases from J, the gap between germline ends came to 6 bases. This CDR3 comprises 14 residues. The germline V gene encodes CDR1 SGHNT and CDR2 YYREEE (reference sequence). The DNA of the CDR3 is TGTGCCAGCAGCTTGGCCCCCCACCAAGAGACCCAGTACTTC. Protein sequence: CASSLAPHQETQYF.

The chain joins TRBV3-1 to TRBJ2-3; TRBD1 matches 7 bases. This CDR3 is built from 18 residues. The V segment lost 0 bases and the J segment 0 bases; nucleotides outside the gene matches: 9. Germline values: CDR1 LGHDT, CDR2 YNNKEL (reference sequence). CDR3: CASSQDPRTGLSTDTQYF. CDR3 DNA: TGTGCCAGCAGCCAAGACCCGCGGACAGGACTTAGCACAGATACGCAGTATTTT.

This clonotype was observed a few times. The CDR3 DNA follows: TGTGCCACCAGCAGAGATGGTCTGACGGAAGTCTCTGGAAACACCATATATTTT. The encoded protein is CATSRDGLTEVSGNTIYF. The chain couples TRBV15 to TRBJ1-3; D is unclear. Trimming left V 0 bases short and J 0 bases short, with 15 bases between. The CDR3 consists of 18 residues. From germline, CDR1 is LNHNV and CDR2 YYDKDF (reference sequence).

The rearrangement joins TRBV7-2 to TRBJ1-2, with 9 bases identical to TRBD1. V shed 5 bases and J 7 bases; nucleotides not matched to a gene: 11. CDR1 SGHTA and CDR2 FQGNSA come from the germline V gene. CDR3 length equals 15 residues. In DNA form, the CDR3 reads TGTGCCAGCAGCCCCACCCGGGACAGGGAAGGTGGCTACACCTTC. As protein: CASSPTRDREGGYTF.

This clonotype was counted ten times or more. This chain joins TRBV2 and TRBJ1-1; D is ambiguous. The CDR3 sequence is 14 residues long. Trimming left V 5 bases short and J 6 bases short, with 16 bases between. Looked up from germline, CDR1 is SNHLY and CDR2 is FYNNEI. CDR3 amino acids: CASSMDLLGAEAFF. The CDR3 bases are TGTGCCAGCAGTATGGACCTCCTTGGGGCTGAAGCTTTCTTT.

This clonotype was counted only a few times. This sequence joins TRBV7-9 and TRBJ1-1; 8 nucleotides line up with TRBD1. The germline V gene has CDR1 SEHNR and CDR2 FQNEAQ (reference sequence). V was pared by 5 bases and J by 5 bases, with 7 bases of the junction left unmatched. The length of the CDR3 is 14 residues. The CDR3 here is CASSRQGRRTEAFF. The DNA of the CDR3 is TGTGCCAGCAGCCGACAGGGGCGTAGGACTGAAGCTTTCTTT.

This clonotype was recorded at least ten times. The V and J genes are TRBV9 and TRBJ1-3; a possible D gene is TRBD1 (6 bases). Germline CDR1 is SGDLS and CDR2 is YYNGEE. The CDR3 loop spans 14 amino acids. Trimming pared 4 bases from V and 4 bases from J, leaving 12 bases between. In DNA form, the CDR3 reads TGTGCCAGCAGCCTACAGGGTCGGGGAAACACCATATATTTT. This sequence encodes CASSLQGRGNTIYF.

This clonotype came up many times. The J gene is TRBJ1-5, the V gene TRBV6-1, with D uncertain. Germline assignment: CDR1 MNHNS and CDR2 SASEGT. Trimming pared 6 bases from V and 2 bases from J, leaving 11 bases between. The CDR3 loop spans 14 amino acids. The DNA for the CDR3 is TGTGCCAGCAGCTGGCGCCCCCGCAATCAGCCCCAGCATTTT. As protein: CASSWRPRNQPQHF.

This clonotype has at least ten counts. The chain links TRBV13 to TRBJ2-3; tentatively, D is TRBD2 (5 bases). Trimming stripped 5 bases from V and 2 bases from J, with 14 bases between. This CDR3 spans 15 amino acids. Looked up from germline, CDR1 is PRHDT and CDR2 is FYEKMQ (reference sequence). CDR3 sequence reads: CASSGGGAVTDTQYF. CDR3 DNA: TGTGCCAGCAGCGGAGGCGGAGCCGTCACAGATACGCAGTATTTT.

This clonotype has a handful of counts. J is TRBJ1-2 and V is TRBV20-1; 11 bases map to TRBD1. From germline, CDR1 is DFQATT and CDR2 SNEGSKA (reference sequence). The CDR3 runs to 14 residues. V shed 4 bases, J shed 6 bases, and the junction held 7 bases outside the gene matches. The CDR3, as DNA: TGCAGTGCTAAGGGACAGGGGGTCGGTAATGGCTACACCTTC. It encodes CSAKGQGVGNGYTF.

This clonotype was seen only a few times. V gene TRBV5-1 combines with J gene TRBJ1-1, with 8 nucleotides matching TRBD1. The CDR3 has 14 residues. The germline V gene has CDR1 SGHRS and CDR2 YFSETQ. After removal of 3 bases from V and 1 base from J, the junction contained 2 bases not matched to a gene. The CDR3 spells CASSSTGANTEAFF. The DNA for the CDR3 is TGCGCCAGCAGCTCGACAGGGGCGAACACTGAAGCTTTCTTT.